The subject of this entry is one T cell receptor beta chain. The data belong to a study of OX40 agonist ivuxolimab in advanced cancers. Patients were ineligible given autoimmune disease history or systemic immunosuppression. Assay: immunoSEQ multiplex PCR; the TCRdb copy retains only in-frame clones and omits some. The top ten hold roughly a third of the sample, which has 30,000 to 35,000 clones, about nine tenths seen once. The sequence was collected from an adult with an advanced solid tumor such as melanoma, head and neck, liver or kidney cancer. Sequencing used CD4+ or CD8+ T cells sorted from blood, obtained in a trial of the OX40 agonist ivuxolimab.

The chain's CDR3 is CSVEYGPADYEQYF. CDR3 sequence (DNA): TGCAGCGTTGAATATGGCCCGGCCGACTACGAGCAGTACTTC. This sequence joins TRBV29-1 and TRBJ2-7; no clear D. The CDR3 contains 14 residues. Germline V lookup: CDR1 SQVTM, CDR2 ANQGSEA. Trimming removed 2 bases at V and 3 bases at J, with 14 bases between.